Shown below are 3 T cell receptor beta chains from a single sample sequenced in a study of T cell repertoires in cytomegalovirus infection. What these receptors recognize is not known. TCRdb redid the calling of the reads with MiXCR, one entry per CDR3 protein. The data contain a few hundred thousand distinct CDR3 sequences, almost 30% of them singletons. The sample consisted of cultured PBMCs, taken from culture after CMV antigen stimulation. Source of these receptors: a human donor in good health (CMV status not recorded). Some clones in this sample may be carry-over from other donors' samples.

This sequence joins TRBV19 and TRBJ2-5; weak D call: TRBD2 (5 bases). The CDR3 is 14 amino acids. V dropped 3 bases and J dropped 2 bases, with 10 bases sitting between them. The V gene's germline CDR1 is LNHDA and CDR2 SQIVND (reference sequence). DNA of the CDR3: TGTGCCAGTAGTATCCGCCGGGGACAAGAGACCCAGTACTTC. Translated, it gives CASSIRRGQETQYF.

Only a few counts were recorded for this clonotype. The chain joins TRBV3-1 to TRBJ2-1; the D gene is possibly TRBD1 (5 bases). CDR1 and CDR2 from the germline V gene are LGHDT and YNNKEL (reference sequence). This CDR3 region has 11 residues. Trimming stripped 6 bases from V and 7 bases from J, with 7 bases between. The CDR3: CASSRQNEQFF. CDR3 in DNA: TGTGCCAGCAGTCGACAGAATGAGCAGTTCTTC.

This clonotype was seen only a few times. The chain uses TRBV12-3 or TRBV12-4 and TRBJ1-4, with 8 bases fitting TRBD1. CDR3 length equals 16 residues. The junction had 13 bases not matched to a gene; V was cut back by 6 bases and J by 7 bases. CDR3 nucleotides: TGTGCCAGCAGCCGGTCAGGGGGCGCAGGACGTGAAAAACTGTTTTTT. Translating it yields CASSRSGGAGREKLFF.